This T cell receptor (beta chain) was recorded in a study of shared clonotypes between healthy human individuals. Study findings and constraints: Generation probabilities were higher for clonotypes shared across all four sorted-subset donors than for unshared ones. The diversity represented, both genetic and in exposure history, was limited by few donors.

Trimming pared 5 bases from V and 6 bases from J, leaving 14 bases between. The CDR3 is 14 amino acids. Germline CDR1 reads SGHAT; CDR2 reads FQNNGV. Details on this clone: Its antigen is not known.

About 30,000 T cell genomes, or roughly 200 ng DNA, went into the sorted-subset replicate PCRs. Here immunoSEQ multiplex PCR was the method, and the copy in TCRdb shows in-frame clones only, minus some. The sample lists around 700,000 clones; about 74% were seen once. The receptor was derived from a young woman in good health. The chain is built from TRBV11-2 and TRBJ1-5; tentative D call: TRBD1 (6 bases). Sequencing was carried out using memory CD4+ T cells sorted from blood. The sample's subset: CD45RA-negative fraction. CDR3: CASSPQGSSQPQHF. The CDR3 region has the DNA TGTGCCAGCAGCCCACAGGGTAGTTCTCAGCCCCAGCATTTT.